The 4 T cell receptor beta chains below come from one sample, sequenced in a study of blood T cell repertoires in COVID-19. Profiling relied on immunoSEQ multiplex PCR, and the TCRdb table lists in-frame clones only, not all of them. Here the sample spans roughly 250,000 clones, 84% being singletons. The sequenced sample consisted of peripheral blood. The receptors were gathered from a man aged 50 to 59 with active or convalescent COVID-19.

The chain carries TRBV30 and TRBJ1-1; D not resolved. The CDR3 is 13 amino acids. Trimming cost V 0 bases and J 1 base, with 6 bases left between them. Germline V lookup: CDR1 GTSNPN, CDR2 SVGIG (reference sequence). The CDR3 loop is CAWSVATNTEAFF. The CDR3 bases are TGTGCCTGGAGTGTAGCCACGAACACTGAAGCTTTCTTT.

This clone occurred many times. The chain carries TRBV11-2 and TRBJ2-7, with TRBD2 as a possible D gene (5 bases). Trimming removed 3 bases from V and 9 bases from J, with 15 bases in between. The CDR3 totals 13 residues. Germline V lookup: CDR1 SGHAT, CDR2 FQNNGV. CDR3 amino acids: CASSLDRDTGQYF. CDR3 sequence (DNA): TGTGCCAGCAGCTTGGACCGGGATACCGGGCAGTACTTC.

This chain links TRBV30 with TRBJ2-7, with D possibly TRBD2 on 6 matching bases. From germline, CDR1 is GTSNPN and CDR2 SVGIG (reference sequence). The ends were cut back, 0 bases at V and 2 bases at J, with 11 bases in the middle. This CDR3 spans 14 amino acids. CDR3 coding DNA: TGTGCCTGGAGTGTGGGCGGGACCCCCTACGAGCAGTACTTC. Encoded protein: CAWSVGGTPYEQYF. Full variable domain (rest looked up from reference TRBV30 and TRBJ2-7): SQTIHQWPATLVQPVGSPLSLECTVEGTSNPNLYWYRQAAGRGLQLLFYSVGIGQISSEVPQNLSASRPQDRQFILSSKKLLLSDSGFYLCAWSVGGTPYEQYFGPGTRLTVT.

This chain connects TRBV2 to TRBJ1-5; tentatively, D is TRBD1 (5 bases). The CDR3 sequence is 15 residues long. The V end was cut by 4 bases, the J end by 9 bases, with 19 bases between. Germline CDR1 SNHLY, CDR2 FYNNEI. Here the CDR3 reads CASSVRGGQLMPQHF. In DNA form, the CDR3 reads TGTGCCAGCAGTGTACGCGGCGGACAACTCATGCCCCAGCATTTT.